Shown below are 29 T cell receptor beta chains from a single sample sequenced in a study of T cell responses to AZD1222 COVID-19 vaccine. Sequencing was performed with immunoSEQ multiplex PCR; in TCRdb, only in-frame clones are kept and a portion is missing. The table includes about 70,000 clones, 88% detected once. Source: peripheral blood, taken on day 0 of MenACWY control vaccination. The receptors shown here come from an adult in good health.

V gene TRBV5-4 combines with J gene TRBJ1-4; weak D call: TRBD1 (6 bases). The CDR3 totals 14 residues. Germline CDR1 is SGHNT and CDR2 is YYREEE (reference sequence). V was pared by 3 bases and J by 3 bases, with 9 bases between. In DNA form, the CDR3 reads TGTGCCAGCAGCTCACAGGGCCCTAATGAAAAACTGTTTTTT. It encodes CASSSQGPNEKLFF.

This chain joins TRBV3-1 (or the pseudogene TRBV3-2) and TRBJ1-2; D is uncertain. The CDR3 extends over 14 amino acids. The V gene lost 0 bases and the J gene lost 4 bases, with 9 bases spanning the gap. Germline CDR1 reads LGHDT; CDR2 reads YNNKEL (reference sequence). DNA of the CDR3: TGTGCCAGCAGCCAAGATTGGGGTACCTATGGCTACACCTTC. It encodes CASSQDWGTYGYTF.

The chain couples TRBV2 to TRBJ1-2; D is uncertain. The V end was cut by 2 bases, the J end by 1 base, with 5 bases between. Germline V gene data show CDR1 as SNHLY and CDR2 as FYNNEI. The CDR3 has 13 amino acids. The CDR3: CASSESVNYGYTF. The CDR3 nucleotides read TGTGCCAGCAGTGAATCGGTTAACTATGGCTACACCTTC.

The J gene is TRBJ1-1, the V gene TRBV7-9, with D maybe TRBD1 (5 bases). V was pared by 7 bases and J by 1 base, with 16 bases between. Germline CDR1 is SEHNR and CDR2 is FQNEAQ (reference sequence). The CDR3 runs to 15 residues. Written as DNA, the CDR3 is TGTGCCAGCACCCGCCCCGACAGACCGAACACTGAAGCTTTCTTT. Translated, it gives CASTRPDRPNTEAFF.

This chain joins TRBV19 and TRBJ2-5, with no clear D. This CDR3 spans 12 amino acids. The germline V gene has CDR1 LNHDA and CDR2 SQIVND (reference sequence). V was cut by 1 base and J by 4 bases, with 4 bases left in between. The DNA of the CDR3 is TGTGCCAGTAGTATAGGGGGAGAGACCCAGTACTTC. Translated: CASSIGGETQYF. The full variable domain, rest sourced from reference TRBV19 and TRBJ2-5, is DGGITQSPKYLFRKEGQNVTLSCEQNLNHDAMYWYRQDPGQGLRLIYYSQIVNDFQKGDIAEGYSVSREKKESFPLTVTSAQKNPTAFYLCASSIGGETQYFGPGTRLLVL.

J is TRBJ1-2 and V is TRBV5-1; 7 bases are shared with TRBD1. Germline CDR1 and CDR2: SGHRS and YFSETQ. The CDR3 is 14 amino acids. V trimming: 1 base; J trimming: 4 bases; junction bases outside the gene matches: 4. The CDR3 coding sequence is TGCGCCAGCAGCTTGAAGGGGGCGCGCTATGGCTACACCTTC. Amino acids: CASSLKGARYGYTF. Looking up the rest from reference TRBV5-1 and TRBJ1-2 gives the full variable domain: KAGVTQTPRYLIKTRGQQVTLSCSPISGHRSVSWYQQTPGQGLQFLFEYFSETQRNKGNFPGRFSGRQFSNSRSEMNVSTLELGDSALYLCASSLKGARYGYTFGSGTRLTVV.

The chain couples TRBV5-4 to TRBJ2-7, with D uncertain. Trimming stripped 5 bases from V and 3 bases from J, with 15 bases between. CDR1 is SGHNT and CDR2 is YYREEE in the germline V gene (reference sequence). The CDR3 consists of 14 residues. For the CDR3, the DNA is TGTGCCAGCAGTGAAATGGGGAAGGGCTACGAGCAGTACTTC. Translating gives CASSEMGKGYEQYF.

The rearrangement joins TRBV10-3 to TRBJ1-6; D is perhaps TRBD1 (5 bases). V gave up 8 bases and J gave up 7 bases, with 12 bases separating them. Germline V gene lookup returns CDR1 ENHRY and CDR2 SYGVKD. The CDR3 consists of 13 residues. The CDR3 DNA reads TGTGCCATCGGGGCTCCAGGGAATTCACCCCTCCACTTT. Residues: CAIGAPGNSPLHF.

The rearrangement links TRBV30 to TRBJ1-2; D unresolved. The CDR3 has 14 residues. Per germline, CDR1 GTSNPN and CDR2 SVGIG (reference sequence). Trimming stripped 6 bases from V and 2 bases from J, with 16 bases between. The CDR3 reads CACYPPPVNYGYTF. For the CDR3, the DNA is TGTGCCTGTTACCCACCCCCAGTCAACTATGGCTACACCTTC.

The V and J genes are TRBV7-6 and TRBJ2-1; weak D call: TRBD1 (6 bases). Germline V gene sequence: CDR1 SGHVS, CDR2 FNYEAQ. The V end was cut by 5 bases, the J end by 10 bases, with 24 bases between. The CDR3 has 16 residues. CDR3 residues: CASSPAPQGRGMEQFF. The CDR3 DNA sequence: TGTGCCAGCAGCCCCGCGCCACAGGGTCGGGGAATGGAGCAGTTCTTC.

This clone was counted once. V usage is TRBV4-1 and J usage is TRBJ1-1; D is unclear. The germline V gene has CDR1 MGHRA and CDR2 YSYEKL. V dropped 0 bases and J dropped 0 bases, with 8 bases sitting between them. This CDR3 is 15 amino acids long. CDR3 sequence reads: CASSQDRTVNTEAFF. The CDR3 region has the DNA TGCGCCAGCAGCCAAGATCGTACAGTGAACACTGAAGCTTTCTTT.

V usage is TRBV6-2 or TRBV6-3 and J usage is TRBJ2-3, with TRBD2 identical over 7 bases. CDR1 and CDR2 from the germline V gene are MNHEY and SVGEGT. The CDR3 is 18 amino acids. V dropped 0 bases and J dropped 0; count of bases not matched to a gene: 9. For the CDR3, the DNA is TGTGCCAGCAGTTACTCGAGAGGCTCGGGGGGAAGCACAGATACGCAGTATTTT. Amino acid sequence: CASSYSRGSGGSTDTQYF.

The CDR3: CASSLLAGGQVTGELFF. The CDR3 DNA sequence: TGTGCCAGCAGCTTACTGGCGGGGGGGCAGGTCACCGGGGAGCTGTTTTTT. The chain couples TRBV7-2 to TRBJ2-2; 9 bases map to TRBD2. The germline gives CDR1 SGHTA, CDR2 FQGNSA. Trimming removed 2 bases from V and 4 bases from J; junction bases left unmatched: 8. The CDR3 consists of 17 residues.

The chain employs TRBV3-1 (or the pseudogene TRBV3-2) and TRBJ2-5, with 8 bases identical to TRBD1. J was trimmed by 10 bases and V by 6 bases; bases with no gene match: 4. In germline, CDR1 is LGHDT, CDR2 YNNKEL (reference sequence). This CDR3 contains 11 residues. CDR3 coding DNA: TGTGCCAGCAGTCTACAGGGGGTCCAGTACTTC. As protein: CASSLQGVQYF.

The table lists this clone with a count of one. The chain couples TRBV10-3 to TRBJ1-4; unclear D gene. Germline V lookup: CDR1 ENHRY, CDR2 SYGVKD. Trimming cost V 11 bases and J 0 bases, with 19 bases left between them. The CDR3 spans 16 residues. The CDR3 loop reads CASPPEESATNEKLFF. The CDR3 DNA follows: TGTGCCTCCCCCCCTGAGGAATCAGCAACTAATGAAAAACTGTTTTTT.

The V and J genes are TRBV30 and TRBJ1-5; D not certain. The CDR3 covers 13 residues. V was pared by 3 bases and J by 6 bases, with 12 bases between. Per germline, CDR1 GTSNPN and CDR2 SVGIG (reference sequence). CDR3 amino acids: CAWREGASQPQHF. CDR3 nucleotides: TGTGCCTGGAGGGAGGGAGCAAGTCAGCCCCAGCATTTT.

This clone showed up just once. The gene calls are TRBV6-1 and TRBJ2-3; D is possibly TRBD2 (7 bases). Deletions cut 2 bases from V and 1 base from J, with 10 bases between. The CDR3 is 15 amino acids. Germline loops: CDR1 MNHNS, CDR2 SASEGT. CDR3 sequence (DNA): TGTGCCAGCAGTGAACTGCGGGGGCGCACAGATACGCAGTATTTT. Encoded protein: CASSELRGRTDTQYF.

The V gene is TRBV9, the J gene TRBJ1-2, with D hard to call. CDR1 SGDLS and CDR2 YYNGEE come from the germline V gene. V lost 4 bases, J lost 5 bases, and 15 bases lay in between. This CDR3 has 14 amino acids. The CDR3 region is CASSQHGSLYGYTF. For the CDR3, the DNA is TGTGCCAGCAGCCAACATGGTAGTCTATATGGCTACACCTTC.

The chain links TRBV4-2 to TRBJ1-2; a possible D gene is TRBD1 (5 bases). Trimming removed 0 bases from V and 6 bases from J, with 17 bases in between. The CDR3 runs to 16 residues. The germline V gene has CDR1 LGHNA and CDR2 YNFKEQ. CDR3 bases: TGTGCCAGCAGCCAAGACCCATTCGAGGGGATGGATGGCTACACCTTC. Its translation is CASSQDPFEGMDGYTF.

This clone was seen a few times. The chain combines TRBV4-1 with TRBJ2-3, with D perhaps TRBD2 (6 bases). Germline-derived CDR1 and CDR2 are MGHRA and YSYEKL. Trimming removed 1 base from V and 0 bases from J, with 8 bases in between. This CDR3 has 15 amino acids. The CDR3 loop is CASSQVEGSTDTQYF. The CDR3 DNA reads TGCGCCAGCAGCCAAGTGGAGGGGAGCACAGATACGCAGTATTTT.

This chain joins TRBV27 and TRBJ2-2; 12 nucleotides match TRBD2. Germline CDR1 MNHEY, CDR2 SMNVEV (reference sequence). The CDR3 totals 18 residues. V lost 3 bases and J lost 4; bases outside the gene matches: 9. This CDR3 reads CASSFRLAGGSGTGELFF. Here the CDR3 DNA reads TGTGCCAGCAGTTTTCGTCTAGCGGGGGGGTCTGGCACCGGGGAGCTGTTTTTT.

This rearrangement joins TRBV10-3 to TRBJ2-2; 8 bases are shared with TRBD2. CDR3 length: 14 amino acids. Germline CDR1 and CDR2: ENHRY and SYGVKD. Trimming cost V 7 bases and J 8 bases; bases outside gene matches: 9. CDR3 bases: TGTGCCATCATGGGACTAGGGACTTCGGGGGAGCTGTTTTTT. Translation: CAIMGLGTSGELFF.

This clone was seen only a few times. This rearrangement joins TRBV29-1 to TRBJ2-5; D gene unclear. Deletions cut 2 bases from V and 6 bases from J, with 10 bases between. CDR3 size: 12 residues. Germline lookup yields CDR1 SQVTM and CDR2 ANQGSEA. CDR3 sequence (DNA): TGCAGCGTTGAACCGGCAGGACAGACCCAGTACTTC. Translation gives CSVEPAGQTQYF.

This chain connects TRBV7-2 to TRBJ2-5; 16 positions agree with TRBD2. The CDR3 spans 18 residues. With V trimmed by 5 bases and J by 5 bases, 11 bases remained unmatched. Germline values: CDR1 SGHTA, CDR2 FQGNSA. The CDR3 loop is CASSRTGLAGGPLETQYF. The CDR3 nucleotides read TGTGCCAGCAGCAGAACGGGACTAGCGGGGGGGCCCCTTGAGACCCAGTACTTC.

The chain recombines TRBV5-1 with TRBJ2-1; 10 bases are a match to TRBD2. The CDR3 totals 15 residues. Germline V lookup: CDR1 SGHRS, CDR2 YFSETQ. The J segment lost 9 bases and the V segment lost 5 bases, leaving 11 bases of the junction unmatched. CDR3 sequence (DNA): TGCGCCAGCAGGCCTGACGGGACTAGCGTGAGTGAGCAGTTCTTC. It yields the protein CASRPDGTSVSEQFF.

The chain is built from TRBV4-3 and TRBJ1-1; weak D call: TRBD1 (5 bases). The germline V gene has CDR1 LGHNA and CDR2 YSLEER. The CDR3 totals 14 residues. Trimming took off 0 bases at V and 10 bases at J, with 15 bases between the two ends. The CDR3: CASSQDYGAPGAFF. The CDR3 DNA reads TGCGCCAGCAGCCAAGATTATGGGGCCCCGGGAGCTTTCTTT.

This clone occurred a few times. This chain uses TRBV19 with TRBJ2-1; D gene ambiguous. V was trimmed by 2 bases and J by 4 bases, leaving 6 bases between them. Looked up from germline, CDR1 is LNHDA and CDR2 is SQIVND (reference sequence). CDR3 length equals 13 residues. The CDR3, as DNA: TGTGCCAGTAGTATAAACACGTACAATGAGCAGTTCTTC. It specifies CASSINTYNEQFF.

The J gene is TRBJ1-6, the V gene TRBV1. TRBV1 is reported as a pseudogene. The CDR3 runs to 16 residues. CDR3 sequence reads: CTSSQDRDGDDSPLHF. DNA of the CDR3: TGCACCAGCAGCCAAGATCGGGACGGGGATGATTCACCCCTCCACTTT.

This clone was seen once. This rearrangement joins TRBV9 to TRBJ2-7; 7 bases line up with TRBD1. The CDR3 consists of 15 residues. With V trimmed by 0 bases and J by 4 bases, 7 bases remained unmatched. CDR1 is SGDLS and CDR2 is YYNGEE in the germline V gene. The CDR3, as DNA: TGTGCCAGCAGCGTAGGACAGGGTAGGGGATACGAGCAGTACTTC. Its translation: CASSVGQGRGYEQYF.